These 14 T cell receptor beta chains were sequenced from one sample in a study of shared clonotypes between healthy human individuals. Clones were read by immunoSEQ multiplex PCR, and TCRdb kept only the in-frame ones, dropping some. The repertoire holds 2 million to 2.5 million clones, with just over 90% as singletons. Sample: naive CD4+ T cells from PBMCs. Sample subset: CD45RA+ positively selected. Receptor source: a man aged 18 to 29 in good health. Some clones in this sample may be carry-over from other donors' samples.

CDR3 loop: CSVVSDRNTEAFF. In DNA form, the CDR3 reads TGCAGCGTTGTCTCGGACAGGAACACTGAAGCTTTCTTT. The rearrangement joins TRBV29-1 to TRBJ1-1; maybe TRBD1 (6 bases). CDR1 is SQVTM and CDR2 is ANQGSEA in the germline V gene. V was clipped by 4 bases and J by 1 base, with 10 bases between them. The CDR3 is 13 residues long.

V and J are TRBV18 and TRBJ2-1; D not certain. The germline gives CDR1 KGHSH, CDR2 LQKENI. This CDR3 contains 14 residues. Trimming shortened V by 3 bases and J by 3 bases, and 9 bases separated the two germline ends. CDR3 sequence: CASSPSPGYNEQFF. CDR3 DNA sequence: TGTGCCAGCTCACCTTCGCCAGGCTACAATGAGCAGTTCTTC.

The chain recombines TRBV7-2 with TRBJ2-7; a weak D match, TRBD2 (5 bases). V lost 2 bases to trimming and J lost 2 bases, with 19 bases between them. CDR3 length: 17 residues. Per germline, CDR1 SGHTA and CDR2 FQGNSA. The CDR3 nucleotides read TGTGCCAGCAGCTTAAGGGTTTCGCGGGCGCCTCCCTACGAGCAGTACTTC. Translating it yields CASSLRVSRAPPYEQYF.

This clone was observed a single time. V is TRBV5-6 and J is TRBJ2-3; D gene ambiguous. The CDR3 spans 11 residues. Germline CDR1 and CDR2: SGHDT and YYEEEE. V was clipped by 5 bases and J by 5 bases, with 6 bases between them. The CDR3 protein is CASSSVDTQYF. In DNA form, the CDR3 reads TGTGCCAGCAGTAGTGTAGATACGCAGTATTTT.

The chain is built from TRBV5-1 and TRBJ1-3; D possibly corresponds to TRBD1 (5 bases). V lost 6 bases and J 4 bases, leaving 11 bases between the germline ends. The CDR3 has 13 residues. Looked up from germline, CDR1 is SGHRS and CDR2 is YFSETQ. DNA of the CDR3: TGCGCCAGCACCCTGGAGGGGGGAAACACCATATATTTT. It translates to CASTLEGGNTIYF. Filled out from reference TRBV5-1 and TRBJ1-3, the complete variable domain reads KAGVTQTPRYLIKTRGQQVTLSCSPISGHRSVSWYQQTPGQGLQFLFEYFSETQRNKGNFPGRFSGRQFSNSRSEMNVSTLELGDSALYLCASTLEGGNTIYFGEGSWLTVV.

The chain combines TRBV7-2 with TRBJ2-2, with unresolved D. The germline gives CDR1 SGHTA, CDR2 FQGNSA. V lost 3 bases, J lost 7 bases, and 6 bases lay in between. This CDR3 is 12 amino acids long. The CDR3: CASSFYVGELFF. Written as DNA, the CDR3 is TGTGCCAGCAGCTTCTACGTCGGGGAGCTGTTTTTT.

The genes are TRBV5-1 and TRBJ1-3; 10 nucleotides align to TRBD1. The CDR3 has 16 amino acids. V gave up 3 bases and J gave up 2 bases; unmatched junction bases: 5. CDR1 and CDR2 from the germline V gene are SGHRS and YFSETQ. The CDR3 DNA reads as TGCGCCAGCAGCTACGTAGGGACAGGGGCTGGAAACACCATATATTTT. It codes for CASSYVGTGAGNTIYF.

This sequence joins TRBV9 and TRBJ2-5; D possibly matches TRBD1 or TRBD2 (5 bases each). CDR1 SGDLS and CDR2 YYNGEE come from the germline V gene. This CDR3 region has 15 residues. V dropped 4 bases and J dropped 2 bases, with 15 bases sitting between them. CDR3 bases: TGTGCCAGCAGCCGTAGAGATGGGGGTCAAGAGACCCAGTACTTC. This gives the protein CASSRRDGGQETQYF.

The gene calls are TRBV14 and TRBJ2-1; 7 bases are shared with TRBD2. This CDR3 region has 14 residues. The V gene end was trimmed by 4 bases and the J gene end by 6 bases; junction bases not matched to a gene: 6. Germline V gene sequence: CDR1 SGHDN, CDR2 FVKESK. CDR3 amino acids: CASSPWGGGNEQFF. The CDR3 DNA sequence: TGTGCCAGCAGCCCATGGGGGGGTGGCAATGAGCAGTTCTTC.

The chain uses TRBV5-4 and TRBJ2-5; 10 nucleotides align to TRBD2. V lost 5 bases to trimming and J lost 7 bases; unmatched junction nucleotides: 11. Germline values: CDR1 SGHNT, CDR2 YYREEE (reference sequence). The CDR3 has 15 amino acids. CDR3 sequence reads: CASSYAGLASGTQYF. CDR3 nucleotide sequence: TGTGCCAGCAGTTACGCGGGACTAGCGTCTGGGACCCAGTACTTC.

This chain links TRBV27 with TRBJ2-7, with no clear D. The CDR3 spans 13 residues. Germline CDR1 is MNHEY and CDR2 is SMNVEV (reference sequence). V was cut by 6 bases and J by 3 bases, with 12 bases left in between. CDR3 in DNA: TGTGCCAGCAGAGCCGGGCTCCTCTACGAGCAGTACTTC. Translated, it gives CASRAGLLYEQYF.

The CDR3 reads CASSLMSPGTRGYTF. The DNA of the CDR3 is TGTGCCAGCAGTTTAATGTCCCCTGGGACGCGTGGCTACACCTTC. The rearrangement joins TRBV28 to TRBJ1-2, with D perhaps TRBD1 (5 bases). The length of the CDR3 is 15 residues. The V gene's germline CDR1 is MDHEN and CDR2 SYDVKM. Trimming cost V 2 bases and J 7 bases, with 17 bases left between them.

V and J are TRBV7-2 and TRBJ2-3, with 10 bases identical to TRBD1. V lost 7 bases and J lost 4; bases outside the gene matches: 5. Per germline, CDR1 SGHTA and CDR2 FQGNSA. This CDR3 region has 14 residues. DNA for the CDR3: TGTGCCAGCAACGCGGGACAGGGGTCAGATACGCAGTATTTT. It encodes CASNAGQGSDTQYF.

This clone was seen a single time. The V gene is TRBV5-1, the J gene TRBJ2-5; 8 positions agree with TRBD2. The germline gives CDR1 SGHRS, CDR2 YFSETQ. The length of the CDR3 is 14 residues. J lost 4 bases, V lost 5 bases, and 7 bases had no gene match. The CDR3 DNA reads TGCGCCAGCAGGGTAGCGGGAATGGGAGAGACCCAGTACTTC. Its translation: CASRVAGMGETQYF. Based on the CDR3 plus reference TRBV5-1 and TRBJ2-5, the full variable domain is KAGVTQTPRYLIKTRGQQVTLSCSPISGHRSVSWYQQTPGQGLQFLFEYFSETQRNKGNFPGRFSGRQFSNSRSEMNVSTLELGDSALYLCASRVAGMGETQYFGPGTRLLVL.